The present entry profiles one T cell receptor (beta chain) with its context. Its matching antigen is unknown. The CDR3 is 14 amino acids. Germline V lookup: CDR1 MNHNS, CDR2 SASEGT. The V end lost 1 base, the J end lost 5 bases, and 12 bases lay between the germline ends. The sample originates from a study of chemoradiotherapy in HPV16-positive cancers. Whole-study context: Functional T-cell assays on a couple of HPV16-positive patients' cells defined candidate HPV-specific clones and common TCR motifs.

Assay used: immunoSEQ multiplex PCR; TCRdb lists only in-frame clones, some missing. This table holds roughly 39,000 clones, around three quarters found once. Broader study findings: HPV-specific T cells were functionally defined from only two HPV16-positive patients. Candidate HPV-specific clones and E7-related TCR motifs grew in tumor during treatment.

The clonotype originates from a human donor with HPV-associated anogenital cancer. Specimen: blood, collected from a patient who underwent chemoradiotherapy. This rearrangement joins TRBV6-1 to TRBJ2-7; no clear D. The DNA of the CDR3 is TGTGCCAGCAGTGAAGTTCCAGGTCTGGACGAGCAGTACTTC. Translated, it gives CASSEVPGLDEQYF.